This entry is about one T cell receptor beta chain. Its antigen is currently unknown. The sample comes from a study of T cell responses to AZD1222 COVID-19 vaccine. Only in-frame clones appear in the TCRdb table, and some are missing; sequencing was by immunoSEQ multiplex PCR. The sample lists 130,000 to 150,000 clones, approximately 78% occurring once. Study-level points and caveats: With two AZD1222 doses given, Spike-specific TCR breadth and depth both rose. No day 14 peak samples; only post-peak repertoires were characterized.

The germline V gene encodes CDR1 WSHSY and CDR2 SAAADI. This CDR3 has 15 amino acids. The J segment lost 1 base and the V segment lost 7 bases, leaving 5 bases of the junction unmatched. The chain combines TRBV10-2 with TRBJ2-3; TRBD2 agrees at 10 bases. This sequence originates from an adult in good health. The sequencing here drew on peripheral blood, taken on day 0 of MenACWY control vaccination. The chain's CDR3 is CASTRLAGGTDTQYF. CDR3 nucleotide sequence: TGCGCCAGCACGCGGCTAGCGGGGGGCACAGATACGCAGTATTTT.